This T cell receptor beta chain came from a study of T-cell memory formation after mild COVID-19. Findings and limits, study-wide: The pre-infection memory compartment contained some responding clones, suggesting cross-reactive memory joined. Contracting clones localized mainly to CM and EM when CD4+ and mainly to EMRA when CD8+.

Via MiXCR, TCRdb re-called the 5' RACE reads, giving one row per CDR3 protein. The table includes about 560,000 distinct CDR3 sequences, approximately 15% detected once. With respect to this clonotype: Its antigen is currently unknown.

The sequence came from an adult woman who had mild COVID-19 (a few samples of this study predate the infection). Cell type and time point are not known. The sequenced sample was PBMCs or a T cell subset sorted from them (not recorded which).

The CDR3, as DNA: TGTGCCAGCAGTCGGGCGTCGTCAGGGCTAGTCCCTTACGAGCAGTACTTC. Translating it yields CASSRASSGLVPYEQYF. The V call is TRBV12-3 or TRBV12-4, the J call TRBJ2-7; possibly TRBD1 for D (5 bases). The CDR3 has 17 residues. V gave up 5 bases and J gave up 4 bases, with 24 bases separating them.